These 25 T cell receptor beta chains were sequenced from one sample in a study of blood T cell repertoires in COVID-19. TCRdb's table, derived via immunoSEQ multiplex PCR, lists solely in-frame clones and lacks some. The repertoire holds about 250,000 clones, around 85% seen once, with approximately 9.1% in the top ten. The sample taken for sequencing was PBMCs or T cells enriched from blood (not recorded which). The receptor set was obtained from a woman aged 50 to 60 with acute COVID-19.

A word on this clone: Other DNA sequences of this sample code for an identical CDR3. This chain uses TRBV7-9 with TRBJ1-2, with 9 bases matching TRBD1. This CDR3 has 14 amino acids. The ends lost 5 bases at V and 2 bases at J; junction bases unmatched: 3. Germline assignment: CDR1 SEHNR and CDR2 FQNEAQ (reference sequence). CDR3 loop: CASSAGQGNYGYTF. The CDR3 nucleotides are TGTGCCAGCAGCGCCGGACAGGGGAACTATGGCTACACCTTC.

J is TRBJ2-5 and V is TRBV7-2; D gene unclear. The CDR3 length is 13 residues. CDR1 and CDR2 from the germline V gene are SGHTA and FQGNSA. V dropped 3 bases and J dropped 2 bases, with 7 bases sitting between them. The CDR3 loop reads CASSFVQQETQYF. The CDR3 nucleotides are TGTGCCAGCAGCTTCGTACAGCAAGAGACCCAGTACTTC.

This chain links TRBV6-1 with TRBJ1-2; 7 nucleotides match TRBD1. This CDR3 has 14 amino acids. V shed 3 bases and J 8 bases; nucleotides not matched to a gene: 9. Germline V CDR1 and CDR2: MNHNS, SASEGT. CDR3 protein: CASSEGDRKRGYTF. CDR3 DNA: TGTGCCAGCAGTGAGGGGGACAGAAAGCGGGGCTACACCTTC.

This chain connects TRBV19 to TRBJ1-2; TRBD1 agrees at 8 bases. V trimming: 3 bases; J trimming: 5 bases; junction bases outside the gene matches: 8. The CDR3 has 15 amino acids. Per germline, CDR1 LNHDA and CDR2 SQIVND (reference sequence). CDR3 coding DNA: TGTGCCAGTAGTATCGGCCCGGGACAGGAGTATGGCTACACCTTC. It is translated as CASSIGPGQEYGYTF. The variable domain in full, completed from reference TRBV19 and TRBJ1-2, reads DGGITQSPKYLFRKEGQNVTLSCEQNLNHDAMYWYRQDPGQGLRLIYYSQIVNDFQKGDIAEGYSVSREKKESFPLTVTSAQKNPTAFYLCASSIGPGQEYGYTFGSGTRLTVV.

This clone was seen at least ten times. The chain joins TRBV2 to TRBJ2-2, with 8 bases that match TRBD2. The germline gives CDR1 SNHLY, CDR2 FYNNEI. V dropped 3 bases and J dropped 6; count of bases not matched to a gene: 3. The CDR3 covers 14 residues. In DNA, the CDR3 is TGTGCCAGCAGTGAGGTTAGCGGGGCCGGGGAGCTGTTTTTT. It is translated as CASSEVSGAGELFF. The full variable domain, its missing parts supplied by reference TRBV2 and TRBJ2-2, is EPEVTQTPSHQVTQMGQEVILRCVPISNHLYFYWYRQILGQKVEFLVSFYNNEISEKSEIFDDQFSVERPDGSNFTLKIRSTKLEDSAMYFCASSEVSGAGELFFGEGSRLTVL.

The chain joins TRBV7-2 to TRBJ2-5; D possibly corresponds to TRBD2 (7 bases). CDR1 is SGHTA and CDR2 is FQGNSA in the germline V gene. The CDR3 sequence is 14 residues long. The V gene lost 6 bases and the J gene lost 5 bases, with 16 bases spanning the gap. CDR3 sequence reads: CASRLSGGRETQYF. The CDR3 coding sequence is TGTGCCAGCAGGCTATCCGGGGGGCGGGAGACCCAGTACTTC.

This clone occurred a few times. The J gene is TRBJ2-5, the V gene TRBV5-1, with 8 bases lining up with TRBD1. The junction had 4 bases not matched to a gene; V was cut back by 4 bases and J by 2 bases. Germline V lookup: CDR1 SGHRS, CDR2 YFSETQ. This CDR3 is 14 amino acids long. In DNA form, the CDR3 reads TGCGCCAGCAGCAGGGACAGGAATCAAGAGACCCAGTACTTC. Its protein is CASSRDRNQETQYF.

This clone was seen a handful of times. CDR3 DNA: TGCGCCAGCAGTTATGGTGGTGACAGAGAAGCTTTCTTT. Translating it yields CASSYGGDREAFF. The V and J genes are TRBV5-1 and TRBJ1-1; D perhaps matches TRBD1 (5 bases). V gave up 5 bases and J gave up 8 bases, with 16 bases separating them. In germline, CDR1 is SGHRS, CDR2 YFSETQ. The CDR3 is 13 residues long. Drawing the rest from reference TRBV5-1 and TRBJ1-1, the complete variable domain is KAGVTQTPRYLIKTRGQQVTLSCSPISGHRSVSWYQQTPGQGLQFLFEYFSETQRNKGNFPGRFSGRQFSNSRSEMNVSTLELGDSALYLCASSYGGDREAFFGQGTRLTVV.

The chain employs TRBV7-2 and TRBJ1-1, with 8 bases lining up with TRBD1. The trim removed 5 bases at V and 3 bases at J, leaving 8 bases unmatched. Per the germline V gene, CDR1 is SGHTA and CDR2 is FQGNSA. This CDR3 comprises 15 residues. The CDR3 bases are TGTGCCAGCAGCGCGCAGGGGGCGGGTTACACTGAAGCTTTCTTT. Residues: CASSAQGAGYTEAFF.

Remarks on this clone: Additional DNA sequences in this sample encode the identical CDR3. V gene TRBV6-5 combines with J gene TRBJ1-6, with 9 positions matching TRBD1. The CDR3 consists of 14 residues. The germline gives CDR1 MNHEY, CDR2 SVGAGI. The V and J ends lost 4 bases and 10 bases, in that order; junction bases with no gene match: 5. This chain's CDR3 is CASSLGQGGSPLHF. The DNA of the CDR3 is TGTGCCAGCAGTTTGGGACAGGGAGGGTCACCCCTCCACTTT.

The CDR3 reads CASSQTGSGTGELFF. For the CDR3, the DNA is TGCGCCAGCAGCCAGACAGGGTCGGGCACCGGGGAGCTGTTTTTT. This sequence joins TRBV4-1 and TRBJ2-2; 7 bases line up with TRBD1. Trimming removed 3 bases from V and 4 bases from J; junction bases left unmatched: 5. From germline, CDR1 is MGHRA and CDR2 YSYEKL. The CDR3 loop spans 15 amino acids.

The count of this clone is one. The V and J genes are TRBV9 and TRBJ1-6; D unresolved. The germline V gene encodes CDR1 SGDLS and CDR2 YYNGEE. The CDR3 extends over 13 amino acids. V was pared by 2 bases and J by 3 bases, with 3 bases between. The CDR3 is CASSVLYNSPLHF. The CDR3 nucleotides read TGTGCCAGCAGCGTCCTCTATAATTCACCCCTCCACTTT.

This clone was seen a few times. CDR3 DNA sequence: TGTGCCAGCAGTTACCAGGGAAGCACTGAAGCTTTCTTT. It specifies CASSYQGSTEAFF. This chain uses TRBV6-5 with TRBJ1-1; TRBD1 is a possible D gene (5 bases). V gave up 2 bases and J gave up 4 bases, with 8 bases separating them. The V gene's germline CDR1 is MNHEY and CDR2 SVGAGI. The CDR3 has 13 amino acids.

V usage is TRBV14 and J usage is TRBJ1-2, with no clear D. Trimming cost V 0 bases and J 4 bases, with 15 bases left between them. CDR3 size: 16 residues. Germline assignment: CDR1 SGHDN and CDR2 FVKESK. The CDR3 loop reads CASSQDLPGITYGYTF. For the CDR3, the DNA is TGTGCCAGCAGCCAAGATCTACCAGGTATCACCTATGGCTACACCTTC. The full variable domain, in which reference TRBV14 and TRBJ1-2 provide the parts outside the CDR3, is EAGVTQFPSHSVIEKGQTVTLRCDPISGHDNLYWYRRVMGKEIKFLLHFVKESKQDESGMPNNRFLAERTGGTYSTLKVQPAELEDSGVYFCASSQDLPGITYGYTFGSGTRLTVV.

CDR3 in DNA: TGTGCCAGCAGCTTTTTTAGCGGGGGGCCTTACAATGAGCAGTTCTTC. Residues: CASSFFSGGPYNEQFF. V and J are TRBV13 and TRBJ2-1; 10 positions agree with TRBD2. The germline CDR1 and CDR2 sequences are PRHDT and FYEKMQ (reference sequence). V lost 3 bases and J lost 4; bases outside the gene matches: 6. The CDR3 has 16 residues. The complete variable domain, with remaining parts taken from reference TRBV13 and TRBJ2-1, reads AAGVIQSPRHLIKEKRETATLKCYPIPRHDTVYWYQQGPGQDPQFLISFYEKMQSDKGSIPDRFSAQQFSDYHSELNMSSLELGDSALYFCASSFFSGGPYNEQFFGPGTRLTVL.

The V gene is TRBV28, the J gene TRBJ2-6; 10 bases are shared with TRBD1. After removal of 5 bases from V and 4 bases from J, the junction contained 8 bases not matched to a gene. The CDR3 sequence is 17 residues long. Germline-derived CDR1 and CDR2 are MDHEN and SYDVKM. CDR3 region: CASSPRTGGSGANVLTF. The CDR3, as DNA: TGTGCCAGCAGTCCGCGGACAGGGGGTTCGGGGGCCAACGTCCTGACTTTC.

This chain links TRBV30 with TRBJ1-2; tentatively, D is TRBD1 (5 bases). Germline CDR1 GTSNPN, CDR2 SVGIG (reference sequence). The CDR3 extends over 14 amino acids. Trimming took off 2 bases at V and 4 bases at J, with 14 bases between the two ends. This CDR3 reads CAWSWGVLPYGYTF. For the CDR3, the DNA is TGTGCCTGGAGTTGGGGGGTCCTTCCCTATGGCTACACCTTC. Based on the CDR3 plus reference TRBV30 and TRBJ1-2, the full variable domain is SQTIHQWPATLVQPVGSPLSLECTVEGTSNPNLYWYRQAAGRGLQLLFYSVGIGQISSEVPQNLSASRPQDRQFILSSKKLLLSDSGFYLCAWSWGVLPYGYTFGSGTRLTVV.

This clone was counted ten times or more. The rearrangement uses TRBV11-2 and TRBJ2-7, with a tentative D call TRBD2 (5 bases). This CDR3 comprises 13 residues. CDR1 and CDR2 from the germline V gene are SGHAT and FQNNGV. Trimming pared 1 base from V and 5 bases from J, leaving 9 bases between. The DNA for the CDR3 is TGTGCCAGCAGCTTAGGCTACGGGGACGAGCAGTACTTC. It codes for CASSLGYGDEQYF.

This clone appeared a few times. V gene TRBV5-1 combines with J gene TRBJ2-1; D possibly corresponds to TRBD2 (6 bases). Trimming pared 0 bases from V and 3 bases from J, leaving 16 bases between. This CDR3 spans 17 amino acids. Germline CDR1 is SGHRS and CDR2 is YFSETQ. CDR3 residues: CASSLGLAGNNYNEQFF. CDR3 DNA sequence: TGCGCCAGCAGCTTGGGGCTCGCGGGGAATAACTACAATGAGCAGTTCTTC.

The J gene is TRBJ1-2, the V gene TRBV19; 7 bases align to TRBD1. Germline V lookup: CDR1 LNHDA, CDR2 SQIVND (reference sequence). This CDR3 has 14 residues. The V segment lost 7 bases and the J segment 7 bases; nucleotides outside the gene matches: 12. CDR3 bases: TGTGCCAGTACCATTTTAGGGGGACAGAGTGGCTACACCTTC. This codes for CASTILGGQSGYTF.

This clone was picked up a small number of times. This chain connects TRBV30 to TRBJ1-2; 9 nucleotides match TRBD1. Germline V gene lookup returns CDR1 GTSNPN and CDR2 SVGIG (reference sequence). V gave up 5 bases and J gave up 4 bases; unmatched junction bases: 2. CDR3 length: 12 amino acids. CDR3 amino acids: CAWGTGTYGYTF. The CDR3 DNA reads as TGTGCCTGGGGGACAGGGACCTATGGCTACACCTTC.

V usage is TRBV5-5 and J usage is TRBJ1-2; D unclear. Trimming took 4 bases from V and 4 from J, leaving 17 bases between them. The CDR3 sequence is 15 residues long. Germline V gene lookup returns CDR1 SGHKS and CDR2 YYEKEE (reference sequence). The CDR3 bases are TGTGCCAGCAGCCCTCCGGGGAGAATCACCTATGGCTACACCTTC. Its protein product is CASSPPGRITYGYTF.

The chain carries TRBV7-2 and TRBJ1-3, with D perhaps matching TRBD1 (5 bases). The CDR3 has 17 amino acids. V was cut by 0 bases and J by 2 bases, with 14 bases left in between. Per the germline V gene, CDR1 is SGHTA and CDR2 is FQGNSA. CDR3 nucleotides: TGTGCCAGCAGCTTAGCCCCCCGACGGGGGACTGGAAACACCATATATTTT. As protein: CASSLAPRRGTGNTIYF.

This sequence joins TRBV7-2 and TRBJ2-1, with a possible D match to TRBD2 (7 bases). CDR1 SGHTA and CDR2 FQGNSA come from the germline V gene. CDR3 length equals 15 residues. Deletions cut 2 bases from V and 3 bases from J, with 11 bases between. The CDR3 reads CASSLMRGGYNEQFF. The CDR3 DNA sequence: TGTGCCAGCAGCTTAATGAGGGGGGGCTACAATGAGCAGTTCTTC.

The V and J genes are TRBV9 and TRBJ1-2, with TRBD1 as a possible D gene (6 bases). V was shortened by 0 bases and J by 6 bases, with 12 bases between the two germline ends. CDR3 length equals 14 residues. Looked up from germline, CDR1 is SGDLS and CDR2 is YYNGEE. The CDR3 protein is CASSVDRAGDGYTF. For the CDR3, the DNA is TGTGCCAGCAGCGTAGATCGGGCAGGGGATGGCTACACCTTC.